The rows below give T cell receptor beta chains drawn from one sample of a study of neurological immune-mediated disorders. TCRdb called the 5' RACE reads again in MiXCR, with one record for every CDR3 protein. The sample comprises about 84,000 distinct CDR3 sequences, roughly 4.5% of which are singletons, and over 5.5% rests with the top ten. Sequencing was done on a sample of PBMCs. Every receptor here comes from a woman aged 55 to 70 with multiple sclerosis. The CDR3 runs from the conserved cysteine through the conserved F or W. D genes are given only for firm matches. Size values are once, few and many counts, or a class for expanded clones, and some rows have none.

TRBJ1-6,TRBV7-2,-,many,CASSLDSVSGSPLHF,TGTGCCAGCAGCTTAGACTCGGTTTCAGGTTCACCCCTCCACTTT
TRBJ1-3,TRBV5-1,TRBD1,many,CASSWTGEGNTIYF,TGCGCCAGCAGCTGGACAGGGGAAGGAAACACCATATATTTT
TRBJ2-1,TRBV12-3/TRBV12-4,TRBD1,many,CASRPGQLFSREYEQFF,TGTGCCAGCAGACCGGGACAGTTATTCTCCCGCGAGTATGAGCAGTTCTTC
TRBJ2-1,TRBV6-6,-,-,CASRSLDRTAGEQFF,TGTGCCAGCAGATCCCTGGACAGAACTGCGGGTGAGCAGTTCTTC
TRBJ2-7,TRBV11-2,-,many,CASSFGLMIPGEQYF,TGTGCCAGCAGTTTTGGACTGATGATACCGGGGGAGCAGTACTTC
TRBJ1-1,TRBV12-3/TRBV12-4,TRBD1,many,CASSSRRQGRGTEAFF,TGTGCCAGCAGTTCCCGTCGACAGGGGAGGGGAACTGAAGCTTTCTTT
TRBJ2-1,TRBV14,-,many,CASSQGQNRHNEQFF,TGTGCCAGCAGCCAAGGGCAGAATCGACACAATGAGCAGTTCTTC
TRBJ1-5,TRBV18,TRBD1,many,CASSPDRGTDQPQHF,TGTGCCAGCTCACCCGACAGGGGGACAGATCAGCCCCAGCATTTT
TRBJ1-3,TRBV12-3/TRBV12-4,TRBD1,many,CASSETGGSGNTIYF,TGTGCCAGCAGTGAGACAGGGGGATCTGGAAACACCATATATTTT
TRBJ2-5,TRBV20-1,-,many,CSARWAGRQETQYF,TGCAGTGCTAGATGGGCAGGACGTCAAGAGACCCAGTACTTC
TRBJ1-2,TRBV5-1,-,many,CASSPGHFGGNYGYTF,TGCGCCAGCAGCCCGGGTCATTTCGGCGGAAACTATGGCTACACCTTC
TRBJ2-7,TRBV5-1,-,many,CASSSGLASNEQYF,TGCGCCAGCAGCAGTGGACTGGCCTCCAACGAGCAGTACTTC
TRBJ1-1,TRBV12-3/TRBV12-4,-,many,CADRWNTEAFF,TGTGCCGACAGGTGGAACACTGAAGCTTTCTTT
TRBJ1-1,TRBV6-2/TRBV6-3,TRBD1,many,CASINDNAGGTEAFF,TGTGCCAGCATCAATGACAATGCAGGGGGCACTGAAGCTTTCTTT
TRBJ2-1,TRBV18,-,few,CASSPTRGASSYNEQFF,TGTGCCAGCTCACCCACCCGAGGCGCCAGCTCCTACAATGAGCAGTTCTTC
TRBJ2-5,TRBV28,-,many,CASLASGHRKETQYF,TGTGCCAGCCTAGCATCGGGACATAGGAAAGAGACCCAGTACTTC
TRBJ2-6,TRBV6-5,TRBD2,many,CASTPGGGSGANVLTF,TGTGCCAGCACCCCGGGGGGGGGCTCTGGGGCCAACGTCCTGACTTTC
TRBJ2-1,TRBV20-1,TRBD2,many,CSASRGGTYNEQFF,TGCAGTGCTAGCCGCGGGGGGACTTACAATGAGCAGTTCTTC
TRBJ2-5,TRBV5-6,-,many,CASSGTRETQYF,TGTGCCAGCAGCGGGACACGGGAGACCCAGTACTTC
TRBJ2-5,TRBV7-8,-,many,CASSLDGTPGQETQYF,TGTGCCAGCAGCTTAGACGGGACACCAGGTCAAGAGACCCAGTACTTC
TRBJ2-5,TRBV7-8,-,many,CASTKETQYF,TGTGCCAGCACCAAAGAGACCCAGTACTTC
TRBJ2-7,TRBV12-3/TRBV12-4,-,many,CASSFTGTNYEQYF,TGTGCCAGCAGTTTTACAGGGACGAATTACGAGCAGTACTTC
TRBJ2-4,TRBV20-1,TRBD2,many,CSAGTSGEGYF,TGCAGTGCTGGGACTAGCGGGGAGGGGTACTTC
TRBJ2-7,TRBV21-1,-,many,CASSKGGGLSSYEQYF,TGTGCCAGCAGCAAAGGAGGTGGACTTAGTTCCTACGAGCAGTACTTC
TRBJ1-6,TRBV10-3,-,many,CAIRGRDNSPLHF,TGTGCCATCAGGGGACGAGATAATTCACCCCTCCACTTT
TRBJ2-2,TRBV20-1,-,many,CSARGAGRNTGELFF,TGCAGTGCCAGGGGAGCGGGGAGAAACACCGGGGAGCTGTTTTTT
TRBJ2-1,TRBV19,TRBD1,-,CASSGQGVSGEQFF,TGTGCCAGTAGTGGACAGGGGGTATCGGGTGAGCAGTTCTTC
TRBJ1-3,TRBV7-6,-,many,CASSLEGTANSGNTIYF,TGTGCCAGCAGCTTAGAGGGGACGGCAAACTCTGGAAACACCATATATTTT
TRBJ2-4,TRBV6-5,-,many,CASSYSGGRAKNIQYF,TGTGCCAGCAGTTACTCTGGGGGGCGAGCCAAAAACATTCAGTACTTC
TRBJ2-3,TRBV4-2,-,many,CASSQAPTDTQYF,TGTGCCAGCAGCCAAGCACCCACAGATACGCAGTATTTT
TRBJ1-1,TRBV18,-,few,CASSPPTAMNTEAFF,TGTGCCAGCTCACCACCGACGGCCATGAACACTGAAGCTTTCTTT
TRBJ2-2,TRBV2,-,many,CASSEQGGGELFF,TGTGCCAGCAGTGAACAGGGCGGCGGGGAGCTGTTTTTT
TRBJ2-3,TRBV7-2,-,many,CASSPIDSSTDTQYF,TGTGCCAGCAGCCCAATCGACAGTAGCACAGATACGCAGTATTTT
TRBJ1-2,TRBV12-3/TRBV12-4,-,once,CVGSSQGAANYGYTF,TGTGTCGGCAGTTCACAGGGCGCTGCTAACTATGGCTACACCTTC
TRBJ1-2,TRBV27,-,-,CASSFQDNYGYTF,TGTGCCAGCAGTTTTCAGGATAACTATGGCTACACCTTC
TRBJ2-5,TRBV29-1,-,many,CSVEVLVGETQYF,TGCAGCGTTGAAGTGTTGGTAGGGGAGACCCAGTACTTC
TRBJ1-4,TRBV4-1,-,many,CASQETSTNEKLFF,TGCGCCAGCCAGGAGACATCAACTAATGAAAAACTGTTTTTT
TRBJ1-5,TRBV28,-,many,CASSTSRGNQPQHF,-
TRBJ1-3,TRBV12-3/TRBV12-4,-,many,CASRPSGSGNTIYF,TGTGCCAGCAGGCCGTCAGGGTCTGGAAACACCATATATTTT
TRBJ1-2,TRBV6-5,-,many,CASSQGRTAYGYTF,TGTGCCAGCAGCCAGGGACGGACGGCCTATGGCTACACCTTC
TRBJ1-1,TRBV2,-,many,CASRTGNTEAFF,TGTGCCAGCAGGACAGGGAACACTGAAGCTTTCTTT
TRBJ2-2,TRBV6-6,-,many,CASSSNPGAGVLTGELFF,TGTGCCAGCAGTTCGAACCCCGGGGCGGGTGTGCTCACCGGGGAGCTGTTTTTT
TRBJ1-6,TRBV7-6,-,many,CASSLVGSPLHF,TGTGCCAGCAGCTTAGTGGGTTCACCCCTCCACTTT
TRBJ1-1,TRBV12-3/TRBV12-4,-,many,CASSFGSEPTLNTEAFF,TGTGCCAGCAGTTTTGGGTCAGAGCCTACCTTGAACACTGAAGCTTTCTTT
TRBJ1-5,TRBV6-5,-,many,CASSLAVTSDQPQHF,TGTGCCAGCAGTCTGGCGGTTACTAGCGATCAGCCCCAGCATTTT
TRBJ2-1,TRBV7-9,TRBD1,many,CASSLDRGYNEQFF,TGTGCCAGCAGCTTAGACAGGGGATACAATGAGCAGTTCTTC
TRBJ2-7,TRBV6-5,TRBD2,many,CASRYVAGGLYEQYF,TGTGCCAGCAGATACGTAGCGGGGGGGCTCTACGAGCAGTACTTC
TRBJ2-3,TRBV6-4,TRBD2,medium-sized,CASGTSETDTQYF,TGTGCCAGCGGGACTAGCGAAACAGATACGCAGTATTTT
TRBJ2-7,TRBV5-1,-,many,CASSPHPGTNLYEQYF,TGCGCCAGCAGCCCCCACCCCGGGACAAACCTCTACGAGCAGTACTTC
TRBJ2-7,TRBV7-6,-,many,CASSPSLGQQYF,TGTGCCAGCAGCCCATCTCTCGGACAACAGTACTTC
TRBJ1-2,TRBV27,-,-,CASSPPRGGEFYGYTF,TGTGCCAGCAGTCCCCCTCGGGGGGGAGAGTTCTATGGCTACACCTTC
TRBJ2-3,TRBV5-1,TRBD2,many,CASSLFVAGGTDTQYF,TGCGCCAGCAGCTTGTTTGTAGCGGGGGGTACAGATACGCAGTATTTT
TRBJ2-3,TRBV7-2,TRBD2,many,CASSSGLAGTSTDTQYF,TGTGCCAGCAGCTCAGGACTAGCGGGGACCTCCACAGATACGCAGTATTTT
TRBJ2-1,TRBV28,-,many,CASSDRVVEQFF,TGTGCCAGCAGCGACCGGGTCGTTGAGCAGTTCTTC
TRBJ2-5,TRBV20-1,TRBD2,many,CSARDLGTSGRETQYF,TGCAGTGCTAGAGATCTTGGGACTAGCGGCCGAGAGACCCAGTACTTC